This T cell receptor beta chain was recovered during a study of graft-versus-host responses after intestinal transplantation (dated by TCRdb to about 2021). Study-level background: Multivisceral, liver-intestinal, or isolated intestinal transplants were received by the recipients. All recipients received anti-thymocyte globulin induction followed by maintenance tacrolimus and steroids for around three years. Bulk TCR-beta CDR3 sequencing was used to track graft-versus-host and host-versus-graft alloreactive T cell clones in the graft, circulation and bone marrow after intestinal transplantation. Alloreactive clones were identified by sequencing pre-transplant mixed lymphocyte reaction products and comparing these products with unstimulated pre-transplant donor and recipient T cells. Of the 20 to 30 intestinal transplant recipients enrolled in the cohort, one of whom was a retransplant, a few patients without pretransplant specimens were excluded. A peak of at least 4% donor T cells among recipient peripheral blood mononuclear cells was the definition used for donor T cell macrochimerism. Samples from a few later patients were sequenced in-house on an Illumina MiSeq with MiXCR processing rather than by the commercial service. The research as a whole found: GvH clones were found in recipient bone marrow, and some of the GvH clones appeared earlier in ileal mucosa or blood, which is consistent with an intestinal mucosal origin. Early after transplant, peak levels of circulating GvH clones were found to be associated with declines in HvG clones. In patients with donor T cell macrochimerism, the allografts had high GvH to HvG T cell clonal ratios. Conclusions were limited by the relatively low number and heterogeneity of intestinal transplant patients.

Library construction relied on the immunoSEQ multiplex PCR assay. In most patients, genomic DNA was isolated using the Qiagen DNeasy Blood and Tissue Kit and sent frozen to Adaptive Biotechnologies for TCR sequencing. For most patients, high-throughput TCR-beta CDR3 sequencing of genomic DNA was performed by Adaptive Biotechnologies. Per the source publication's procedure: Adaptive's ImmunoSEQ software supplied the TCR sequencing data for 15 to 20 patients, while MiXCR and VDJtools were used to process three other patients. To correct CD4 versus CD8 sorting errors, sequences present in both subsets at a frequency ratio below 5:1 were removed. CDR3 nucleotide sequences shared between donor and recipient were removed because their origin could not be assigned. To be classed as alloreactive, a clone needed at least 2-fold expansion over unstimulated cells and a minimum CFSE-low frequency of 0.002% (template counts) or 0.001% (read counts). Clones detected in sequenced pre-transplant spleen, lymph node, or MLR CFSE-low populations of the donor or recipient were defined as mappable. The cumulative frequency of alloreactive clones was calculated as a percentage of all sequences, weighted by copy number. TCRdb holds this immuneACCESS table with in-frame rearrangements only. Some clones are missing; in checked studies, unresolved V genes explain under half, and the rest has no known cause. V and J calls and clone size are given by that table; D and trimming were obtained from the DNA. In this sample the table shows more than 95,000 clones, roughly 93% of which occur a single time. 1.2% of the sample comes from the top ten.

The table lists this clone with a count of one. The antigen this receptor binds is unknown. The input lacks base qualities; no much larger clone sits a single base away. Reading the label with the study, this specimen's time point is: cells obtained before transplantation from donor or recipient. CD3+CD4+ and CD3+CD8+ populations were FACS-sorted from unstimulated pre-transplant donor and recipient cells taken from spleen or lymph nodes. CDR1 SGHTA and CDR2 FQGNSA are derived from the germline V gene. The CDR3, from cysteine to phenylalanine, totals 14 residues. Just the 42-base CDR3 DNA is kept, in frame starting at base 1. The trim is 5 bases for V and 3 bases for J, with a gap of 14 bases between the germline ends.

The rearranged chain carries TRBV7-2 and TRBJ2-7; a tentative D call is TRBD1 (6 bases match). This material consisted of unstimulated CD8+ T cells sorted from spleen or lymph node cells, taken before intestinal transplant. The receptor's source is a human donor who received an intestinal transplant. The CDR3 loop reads CASSPSDRFYEQYF. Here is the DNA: TGTGCCAGCAGCCCAAGCGACAGGTTCTACGAGCAGTACTTC.